In this sample, the clone carrying this T cell receptor beta chain turned up a few times. What it recognizes is unknown. The record originates from a study of T cells in Graves' hyperthyroidism and ophthalmopathy. Study conclusions and caveats: The blood repertoire included most of the expanded thyroid clonotypes above 0.001.

Clinical Activity Scores of at least 3, NOSPECS grades of at least 4 and durations under 3 months characterized ophthalmopathy patients. Amplification targeted TCR beta CDR3 regions from RNA transcripts. The HTBI primer set drove a first-round RT-PCR of the TCR CDR3. Each CDR3 protein gets one entry after TCRdb re-called the multiplex PCR reads with MiXCR. Of around 530,000 distinct CDR3 sequences listed, approximately 17% were seen once; the top ten hold approximately 15%. This CDR3 comprises 16 residues. Germline V gives CDR1 MGHRA, CDR2 YSYEKL. V was clipped by 3 bases and J by 1 base; unmatched bases: 7.

Sequencing was carried out using blood. The clonotype comes from a woman younger than 30 with Graves' ophthalmopathy. The V gene is TRBV4-1, the J gene TRBJ1-1, with 8 bases identical to TRBD1. This chain's CDR3 is CASSHPRGRWNTEAFF. In DNA form, the CDR3 reads TGCGCCAGCAGCCACCCCAGGGGGCGGTGGAACACTGAAGCTTTCTTT.